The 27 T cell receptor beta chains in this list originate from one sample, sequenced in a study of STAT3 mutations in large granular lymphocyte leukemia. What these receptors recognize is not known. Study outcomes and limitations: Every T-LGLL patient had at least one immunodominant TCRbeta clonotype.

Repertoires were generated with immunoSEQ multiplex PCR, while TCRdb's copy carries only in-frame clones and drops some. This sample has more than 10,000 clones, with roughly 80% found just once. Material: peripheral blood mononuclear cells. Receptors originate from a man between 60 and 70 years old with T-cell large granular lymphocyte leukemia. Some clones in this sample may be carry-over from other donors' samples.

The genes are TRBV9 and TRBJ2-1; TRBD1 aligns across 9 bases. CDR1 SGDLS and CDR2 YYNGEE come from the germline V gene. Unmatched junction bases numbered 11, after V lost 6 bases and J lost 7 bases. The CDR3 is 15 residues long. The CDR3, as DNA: TGTGCCAGCACCCCAGACAGGGGGGGGTTTAATGAGCAGTTCTTC. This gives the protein CASTPDRGGFNEQFF.

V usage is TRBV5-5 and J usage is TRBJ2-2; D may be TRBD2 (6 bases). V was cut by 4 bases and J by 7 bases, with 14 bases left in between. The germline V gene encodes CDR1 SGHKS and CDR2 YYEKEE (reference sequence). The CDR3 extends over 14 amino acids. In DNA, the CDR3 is TGTGCCAGCAGCAAAGAACGGGGGAACGGGGAGCTGTTTTTT. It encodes CASSKERGNGELFF.

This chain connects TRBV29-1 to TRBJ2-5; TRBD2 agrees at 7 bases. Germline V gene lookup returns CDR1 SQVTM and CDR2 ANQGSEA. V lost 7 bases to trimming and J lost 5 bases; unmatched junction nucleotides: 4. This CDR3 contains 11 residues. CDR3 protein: CSAWEGETQYF. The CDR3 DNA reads TGCAGCGCGTGGGAGGGGGAGACCCAGTACTTC.

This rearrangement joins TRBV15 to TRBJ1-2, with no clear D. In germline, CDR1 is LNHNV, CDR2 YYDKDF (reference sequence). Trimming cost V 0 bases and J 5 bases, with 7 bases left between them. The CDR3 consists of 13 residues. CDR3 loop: CATSRDRQYGYTF. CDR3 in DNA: TGTGCCACCAGCAGAGACAGACAATATGGCTACACCTTC.

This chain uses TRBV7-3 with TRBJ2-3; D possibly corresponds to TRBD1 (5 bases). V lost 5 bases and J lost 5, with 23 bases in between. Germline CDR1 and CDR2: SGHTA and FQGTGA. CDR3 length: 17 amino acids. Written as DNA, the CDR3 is TGTGCCAGCAGCCGCAACCCAACAGGTTTAACAAGAGATACGCAGTATTTT. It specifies CASSRNPTGLTRDTQYF.

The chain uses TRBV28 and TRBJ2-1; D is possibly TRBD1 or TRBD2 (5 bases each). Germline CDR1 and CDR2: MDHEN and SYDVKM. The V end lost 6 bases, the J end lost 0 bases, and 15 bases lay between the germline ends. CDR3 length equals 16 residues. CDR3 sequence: CASRGASSSSYNEQFF. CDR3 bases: TGTGCCAGCAGAGGGGCTAGCAGCAGCTCCTACAATGAGCAGTTCTTC.

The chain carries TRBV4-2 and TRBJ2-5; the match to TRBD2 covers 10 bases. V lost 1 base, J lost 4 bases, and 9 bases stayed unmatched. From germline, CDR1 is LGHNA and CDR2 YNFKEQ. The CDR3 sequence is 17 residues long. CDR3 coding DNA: TGTGCCAGCAGCCAAGTGGCGGCTAGCGGGAGTAGAGAGACCCAGTACTTC. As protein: CASSQVAASGSRETQYF.

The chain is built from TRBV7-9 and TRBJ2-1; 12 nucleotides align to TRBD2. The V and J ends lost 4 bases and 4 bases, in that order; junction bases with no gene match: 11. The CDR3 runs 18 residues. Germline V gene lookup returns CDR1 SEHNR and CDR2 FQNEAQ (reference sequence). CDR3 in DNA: TGTGCCAGCAGCTCCACACGACTAGCGGGAGAGGATTACAATGAGCAGTTCTTC. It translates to CASSSTRLAGEDYNEQFF.

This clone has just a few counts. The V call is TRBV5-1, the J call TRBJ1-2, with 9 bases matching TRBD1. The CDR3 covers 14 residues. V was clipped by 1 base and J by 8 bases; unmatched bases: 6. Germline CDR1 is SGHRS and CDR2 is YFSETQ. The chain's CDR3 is CASSLTGQGGGYTF. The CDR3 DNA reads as TGCGCCAGCAGCTTGACGGGACAGGGAGGAGGCTACACCTTC.

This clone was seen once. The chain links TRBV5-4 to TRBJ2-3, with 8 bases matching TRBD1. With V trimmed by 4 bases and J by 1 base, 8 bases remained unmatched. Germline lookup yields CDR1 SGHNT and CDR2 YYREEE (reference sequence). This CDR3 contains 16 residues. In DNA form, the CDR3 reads TGTGCCAGCAGCCCGCCCGGACAGGGACGCACAGATACGCAGTATTTT. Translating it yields CASSPPGQGRTDTQYF.

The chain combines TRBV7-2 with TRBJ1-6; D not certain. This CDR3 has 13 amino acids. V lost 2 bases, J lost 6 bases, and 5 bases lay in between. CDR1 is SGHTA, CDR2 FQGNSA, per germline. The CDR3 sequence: CASSLLLNSPLHF. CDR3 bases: TGTGCCAGCAGCTTATTGCTTAATTCACCCCTCCACTTT.

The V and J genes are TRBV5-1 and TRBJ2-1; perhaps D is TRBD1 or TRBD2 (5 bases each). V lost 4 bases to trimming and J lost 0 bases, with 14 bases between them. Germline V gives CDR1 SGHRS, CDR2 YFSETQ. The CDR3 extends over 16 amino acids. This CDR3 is CASSPDEGSSYNEQFF. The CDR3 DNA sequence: TGCGCCAGCAGCCCGGATGAGGGGAGCTCCTACAATGAGCAGTTCTTC. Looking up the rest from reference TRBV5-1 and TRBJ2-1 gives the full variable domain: KAGVTQTPRYLIKTRGQQVTLSCSPISGHRSVSWYQQTPGQGLQFLFEYFSETQRNKGNFPGRFSGRQFSNSRSEMNVSTLELGDSALYLCASSPDEGSSYNEQFFGPGTRLTVL.

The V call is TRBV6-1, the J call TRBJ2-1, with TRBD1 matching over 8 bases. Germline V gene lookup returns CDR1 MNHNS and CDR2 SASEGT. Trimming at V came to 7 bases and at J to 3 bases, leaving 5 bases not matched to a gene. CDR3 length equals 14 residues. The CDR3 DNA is TGTGCCAGCAATCGGGACAGGAACTACAATGAGCAGTTCTTC. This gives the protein CASNRDRNYNEQFF.

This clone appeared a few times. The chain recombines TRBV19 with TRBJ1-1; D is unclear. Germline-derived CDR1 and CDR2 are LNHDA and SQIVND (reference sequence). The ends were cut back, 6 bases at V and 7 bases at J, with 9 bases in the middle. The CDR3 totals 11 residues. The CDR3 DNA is TGTGCCAGTAGAGGCCTACTTGAAGCTTTCTTT. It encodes CASRGLLEAFF.

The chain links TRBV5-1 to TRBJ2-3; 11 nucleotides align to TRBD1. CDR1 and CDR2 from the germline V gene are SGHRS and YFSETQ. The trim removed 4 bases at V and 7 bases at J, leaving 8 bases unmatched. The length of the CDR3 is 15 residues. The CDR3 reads CASSPGTGGSYTQYF. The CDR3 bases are TGCGCCAGCAGCCCTGGGACAGGGGGGTCCTATACGCAGTATTTT.

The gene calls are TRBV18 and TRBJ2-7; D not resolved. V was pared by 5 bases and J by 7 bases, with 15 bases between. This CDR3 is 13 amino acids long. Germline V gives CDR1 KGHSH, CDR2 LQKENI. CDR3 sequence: CASSTDGVVEQYF. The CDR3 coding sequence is TGTGCCAGCTCAACGGACGGAGTAGTAGAGCAGTACTTC.

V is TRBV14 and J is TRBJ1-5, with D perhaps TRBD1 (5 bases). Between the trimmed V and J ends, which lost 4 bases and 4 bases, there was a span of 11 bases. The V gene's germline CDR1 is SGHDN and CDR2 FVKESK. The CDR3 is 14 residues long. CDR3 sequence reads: CASSLSGENQPQHF. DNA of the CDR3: TGTGCCAGCAGCCTGTCGGGGGAGAATCAGCCCCAGCATTTT.

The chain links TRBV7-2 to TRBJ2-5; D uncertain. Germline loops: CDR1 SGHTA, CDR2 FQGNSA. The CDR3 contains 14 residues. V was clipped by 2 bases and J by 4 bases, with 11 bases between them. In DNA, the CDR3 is TGTGCCAGCAGCTTAAAGGTTTCGGGAGAGACCCAGTACTTC. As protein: CASSLKVSGETQYF.

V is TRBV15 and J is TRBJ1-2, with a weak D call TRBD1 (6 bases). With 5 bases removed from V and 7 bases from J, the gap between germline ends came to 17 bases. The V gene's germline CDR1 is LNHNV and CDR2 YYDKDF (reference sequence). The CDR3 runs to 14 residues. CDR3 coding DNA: TGTGCCACCAGCTCTAGGGGGGGTTCTCGTGGCTACACCTTC. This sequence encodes CATSSRGGSRGYTF. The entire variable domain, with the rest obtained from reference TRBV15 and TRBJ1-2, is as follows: DAMVIQNPRYQVTQFGKPVTLSCSQTLNHNVMYWYQQKSSQAPKLLFHYYDKDFNNEADTPDNFQSRRPNTSFCFLDIRSPGLGDTAMYLCATSSRGGSRGYTFGSGTRLTVV.

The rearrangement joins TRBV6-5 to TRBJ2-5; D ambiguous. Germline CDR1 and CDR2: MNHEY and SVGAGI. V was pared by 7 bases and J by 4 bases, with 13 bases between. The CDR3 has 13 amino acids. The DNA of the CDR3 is TGTGCCAGCACCCCGCCTGGGTCAGAGACCCAGTACTTC. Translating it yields CASTPPGSETQYF.

CDR3 DNA sequence: TGTGCCAGCAGTTTATTCCCTCCCATCTCACCACAGGGGACCGGGGAGCTGTTTTTT. This encodes CASSLFPPISPQGTGELFF. The chain couples TRBV27 to TRBJ2-2; 7 nucleotides align to TRBD1. Germline assignment: CDR1 MNHEY and CDR2 SMNVEV (reference sequence). This CDR3 contains 19 residues. J lost 5 bases, V lost 1 base, and 16 bases had no gene match.

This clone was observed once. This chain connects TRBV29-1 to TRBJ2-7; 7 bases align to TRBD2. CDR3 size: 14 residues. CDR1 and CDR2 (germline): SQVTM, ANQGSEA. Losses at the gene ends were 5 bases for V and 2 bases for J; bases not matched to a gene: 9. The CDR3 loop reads CSVLALASPYEQYF. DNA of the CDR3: TGCAGCGTTTTAGCACTAGCGTCTCCCTACGAGCAGTACTTC.

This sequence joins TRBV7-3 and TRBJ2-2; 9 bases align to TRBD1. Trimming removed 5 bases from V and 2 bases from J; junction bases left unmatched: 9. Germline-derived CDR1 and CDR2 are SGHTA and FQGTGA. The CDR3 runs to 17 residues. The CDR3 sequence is CASSQTGGGDNTGELFF. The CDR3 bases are TGTGCCAGCAGCCAAACAGGGGGCGGGGATAACACCGGGGAGCTGTTTTTT.

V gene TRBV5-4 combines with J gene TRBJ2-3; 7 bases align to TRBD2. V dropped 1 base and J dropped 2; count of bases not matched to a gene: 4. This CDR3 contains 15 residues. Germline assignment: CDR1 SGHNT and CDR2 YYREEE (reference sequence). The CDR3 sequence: CASSLSSGYTDTQYF. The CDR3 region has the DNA TGTGCCAGCAGCTTGAGTAGCGGGTACACAGATACGCAGTATTTT.

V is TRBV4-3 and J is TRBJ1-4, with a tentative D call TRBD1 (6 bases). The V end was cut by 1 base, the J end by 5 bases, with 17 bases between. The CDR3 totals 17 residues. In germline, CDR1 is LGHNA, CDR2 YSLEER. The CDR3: CASSQGQRGGPNEKLFF. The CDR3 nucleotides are TGCGCCAGCAGCCAAGGTCAGAGGGGGGGACCAAATGAAAAACTGTTTTTT.

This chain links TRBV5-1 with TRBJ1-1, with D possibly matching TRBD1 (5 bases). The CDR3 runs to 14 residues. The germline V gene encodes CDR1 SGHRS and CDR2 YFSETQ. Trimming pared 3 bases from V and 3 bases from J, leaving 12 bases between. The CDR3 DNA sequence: TGCGCCAGCAGCTGGCAGGGAGGGGACACTGAAGCTTTCTTT. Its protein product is CASSWQGGDTEAFF.

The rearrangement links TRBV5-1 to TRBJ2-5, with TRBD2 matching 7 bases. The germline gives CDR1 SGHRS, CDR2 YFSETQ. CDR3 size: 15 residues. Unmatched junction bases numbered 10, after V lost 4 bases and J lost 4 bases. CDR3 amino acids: CASSGGDAMTETQYF. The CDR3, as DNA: TGCGCCAGCAGCGGGGGGGACGCAATGACAGAGACCCAGTACTTC.